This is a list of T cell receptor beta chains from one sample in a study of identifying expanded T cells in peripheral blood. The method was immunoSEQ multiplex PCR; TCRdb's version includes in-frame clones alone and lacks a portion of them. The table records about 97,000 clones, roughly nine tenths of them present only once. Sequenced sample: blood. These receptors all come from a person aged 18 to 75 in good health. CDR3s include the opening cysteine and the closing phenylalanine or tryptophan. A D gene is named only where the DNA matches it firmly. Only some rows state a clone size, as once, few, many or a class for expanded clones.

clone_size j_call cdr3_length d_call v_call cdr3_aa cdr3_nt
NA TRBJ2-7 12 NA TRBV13 CASSLARYEQYF TGTGCCAGCAGCTTAGCCCGGTACGAGCAGTACTTC
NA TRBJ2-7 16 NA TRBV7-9 CASTQKKEGPIYEQYF TGTGCCAGCACCCAAAAAAAGGAGGGTCCGATCTACGAGCAGTACTTC
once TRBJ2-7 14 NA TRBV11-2 CASSFGSARYEQYF TGTGCCAGCAGCTTCGGGTCAGCGAGGTACGAGCAGTACTTC
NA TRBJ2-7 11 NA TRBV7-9 CAIGQLYEQYF TGTGCCATAGGACAACTCTACGAGCAGTACTTC
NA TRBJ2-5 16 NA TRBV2 CASQKVTVTNPETQYF TGTGCCAGCCAGAAAGTGACAGTTACCAACCCAGAGACCCAGTACTTC
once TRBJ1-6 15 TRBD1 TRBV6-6 CASRLGTAGNSPLHF TGTGCCAGCAGACTAGGGACAGCCGGGAATTCACCCCTCCACTTT
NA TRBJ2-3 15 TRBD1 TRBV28 CASSLDRGQSDTQYF TGTGCCAGCAGCCTGGACAGGGGGCAGTCAGATACGCAGTATTTT
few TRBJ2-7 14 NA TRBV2 CASSDLIGLREQYF TGTGCCAGCAGTGACTTAATAGGTTTGAGGGAGCAGTACTTC
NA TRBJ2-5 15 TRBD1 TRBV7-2 CASSSLGQGEETQYF TGTGCCAGCAGCTCGCTGGGACAGGGAGAAGAGACCCAGTACTTC
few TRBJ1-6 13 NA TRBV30 CAWSFQGNSPLHF TGTGCCTGGAGCTTCCAAGGGAATTCACCCCTCCACTTT
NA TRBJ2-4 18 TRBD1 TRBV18 CASSPPGGIPLGKNIQYF TGTGCCAGCTCACCACCAGGGGGCATCCCCTTGGGCAAAAACATTCAGTACTTC
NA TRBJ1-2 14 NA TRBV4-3 CASSQSGMYYGYTF TGCGCCAGCAGCCAATCCGGGATGTACTATGGCTACACCTTC
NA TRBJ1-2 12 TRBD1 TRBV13 CASSLGRTGSMF TGTGCCAGCAGCTTAGGCCGGACAGGGTCGATGTTC
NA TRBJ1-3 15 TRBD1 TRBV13 CASSWTGWTGNTIYF TGTGCCAGCAGCTGGACAGGGTGGACTGGAAACACCATATATTTT
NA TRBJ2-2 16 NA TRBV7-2 CASSLGAGNGYGELFF TGTGCCAGCAGCTTAGGGGCAGGGAATGGGTACGGGGAGCTGTTTTTT
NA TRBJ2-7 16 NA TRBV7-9 CASSSPPTGTSYEQYF TGTGCCAGCAGCTCCCCTCCCACAGGGACGTCCTACGAGCAGTACTTC
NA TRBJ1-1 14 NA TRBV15 CATSRRGQGTEAFF TGTGCCACCAGCCGAAGGGGACAAGGCACTGAAGCTTTCTTT
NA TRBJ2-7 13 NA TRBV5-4 CASSPRGTYEQYF TGTGCCAGCAGCCCTCGGGGTACCTACGAGCAGTACTTC
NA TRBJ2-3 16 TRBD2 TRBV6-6 CASSYGLAGSTDTQYF TGTGCCAGCAGTTACGGCCTAGCGGGCAGCACAGATACGCAGTATTTT
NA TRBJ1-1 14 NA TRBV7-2 CASSLNQGFTEAFF TGTGCCAGCAGCTTGAACCAGGGTTTCACTGAAGCTTTCTTT
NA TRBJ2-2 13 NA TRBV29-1 CSVPLARTGELFF TGCAGCGTTCCTCTGGCCAGGACCGGGGAGCTGTTTTTT
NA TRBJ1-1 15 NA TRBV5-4 CASSLLGLLNTEAFF TGTGCCAGCAGCCTGCTAGGACTTTTGAACACTGAAGCTTTCTTT
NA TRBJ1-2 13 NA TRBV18 CASSWDANYGYTF TGTGCCAGCTCATGGGACGCGAACTATGGCTACACCTTC
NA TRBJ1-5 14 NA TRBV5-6 CASSLYDSNQPQHF TGTGCCAGCAGCTTGTACGATAGCAATCAGCCCCAGCATTTT
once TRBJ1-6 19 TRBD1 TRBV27 CASSLDRRGINGIGSPLHF TGTGCCAGCAGTTTGGACAGGCGGGGAATAAATGGAATCGGTTCACCCCTCCACTTT
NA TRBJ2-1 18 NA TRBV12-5 CASGLVPDGTGTYNEQFF TGTGCTAGTGGTTTGGTACCCGACGGGACGGGGACCTACAATGAGCAGTTCTTC
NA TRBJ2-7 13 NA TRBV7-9 CASSLDAAYEQYF TGTGCCAGCAGCTTAGATGCGGCCTACGAGCAGTACTTC
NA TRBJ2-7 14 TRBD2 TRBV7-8 CASSLAGSSYEQYF TGTGCCAGCAGTCTAGCGGGGAGCTCCTACGAGCAGTACTTC
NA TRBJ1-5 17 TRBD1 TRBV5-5 CASSLAQGAVGNQPQHF TGTGCCAGCAGCTTGGCTCAGGGGGCCGTGGGCAATCAGCCCCAGCATTTT
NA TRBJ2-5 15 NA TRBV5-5 CASTRIGGGGETQYF TGTGCCAGCACCCGTATAGGTGGGGGCGGGGAGACCCAGTACTTC
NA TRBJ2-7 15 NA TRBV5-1 CASSLEAAAYREQYF TGCGCCAGCAGCTTGGAGGCGGCGGCATACAGGGAGCAGTACTTC
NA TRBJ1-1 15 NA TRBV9 CASSGGTRMNTEAFF TGTGCCAGCAGCGGCGGGACACGCATGAACACTGAAGCTTTCTTT
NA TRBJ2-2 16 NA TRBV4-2 CASSQETGTDTGELFF TGTGCCAGCAGCCAAGAAACAGGGACGGACACCGGGGAGCTGTTTTTT
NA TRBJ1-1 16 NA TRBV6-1 CASSERDFPQVTEAFF TGTGCCAGCAGTGAACGGGACTTCCCTCAGGTCACTGAAGCTTTCTTT
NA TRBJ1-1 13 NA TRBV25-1 CASSDPRRTEAFF TGTGCCAGCAGTGATCCCCGTCGGACTGAAGCTTTCTTT
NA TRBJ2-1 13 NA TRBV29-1 CSGRRTLWNEQFF TGCAGCGGTCGACGGACCTTATGGAATGAGCAGTTCTTC
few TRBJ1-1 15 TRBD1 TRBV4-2 CASSQETGGYTEAFF TGTGCCAGCAGCCAAGAAACAGGGGGGTACACTGAAGCTTTCTTT
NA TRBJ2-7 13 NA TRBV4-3 CASSQNRVYEQYF TGCGCCAGCAGCCAAAACCGGGTCTACGAGCAGTACTTC
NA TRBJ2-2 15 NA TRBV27 CASSFRGIATGELFF TGTGCCAGCAGTTTTAGGGGTATAGCAACCGGGGAGCTGTTTTTT
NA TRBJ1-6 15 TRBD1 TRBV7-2 CASTPNRGGNSPLHF TGTGCCAGCACCCCAAACAGGGGGGGTAATTCACCCCTCCACTTT
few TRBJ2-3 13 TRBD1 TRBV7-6 CASSRNRGDTQYF TGTGCCAGCAGCCGAAACAGGGGGGATACGCAGTATTTT
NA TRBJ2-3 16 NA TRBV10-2 CASSEPGGGGTDTQYF TGCGCCAGCAGTGAGCCTGGCGGGGGCGGCACAGATACGCAGTATTTT
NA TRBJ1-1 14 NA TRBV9 CASSVALGNTEAFF TGTGCCAGCAGCGTAGCTCTGGGGAACACTGAAGCTTTCTTT
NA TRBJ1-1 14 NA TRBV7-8 CASSLGSANTEAFF TGTGCCAGCAGCTTAGGTAGCGCGAACACTGAAGCTTTCTTT
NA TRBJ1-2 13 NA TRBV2 CASSAGRVEGYTF TGTGCCAGCAGTGCCGGGAGGGTGGAGGGCTACACCTTC
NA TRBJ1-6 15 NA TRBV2 CASIGPGGTHSPLHF TGTGCCAGCATAGGGCCAGGAGGGACCCATTCACCCCTCCACTTT
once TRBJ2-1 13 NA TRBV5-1 CASSLVEGNEQFF TGCGCCAGCAGCTTGGTGGAGGGGAATGAGCAGTTCTTC
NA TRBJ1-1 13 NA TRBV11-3 CASSLRSRSEAFF TGTGCCAGCAGCTTACGTTCGAGGTCTGAAGCTTTCTTT
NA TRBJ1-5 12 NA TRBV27 CAISPPNQPQHF TGTGCCATATCCCCCCCCAATCAGCCCCAGCATTTT
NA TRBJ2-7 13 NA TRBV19 CASSPFLTYEQYF TGTGCCAGTAGTCCCTTCCTTACCTACGAGCAGTACTTC
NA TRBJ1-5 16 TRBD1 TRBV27 CASSPIGTAHNQPQHF TGTGCCAGCAGCCCTATCGGGACAGCTCACAATCAGCCCCAGCATTTT